A single sample is the source of the 5 T cell receptor beta chains below, sequenced in a study of OX40 agonist ivuxolimab in advanced cancers. The data were produced by immunoSEQ multiplex PCR, yet TCRdb's version contains in-frame clones alone and is incomplete. Counted here are about 70,000 clones, 85% to 90% occurring once; the ten biggest clones make up roughly 0.58%. The sequenced sample was CD4+ or CD8+ T cells sorted from blood, obtained in a trial of the OX40 agonist ivuxolimab. The source of these receptors is an adult with an advanced solid tumor such as melanoma, head and neck, liver or kidney cancer.

This rearrangement joins TRBV7-9 to TRBJ2-7; D may be TRBD2 (5 bases). Trimming stripped 5 bases from V and 0 bases from J, with 14 bases between. Germline CDR1 SEHNR, CDR2 FQNEAQ (reference sequence). CDR3 length: 15 residues. CDR3 protein: CASSGKERSSYEQYF. The CDR3 DNA reads as TGTGCCAGCAGCGGCAAGGAGCGGAGCTCCTACGAGCAGTACTTC.

V gene TRBV19 combines with J gene TRBJ1-2, with 7 positions matching TRBD1. V lost 5 bases to trimming and J lost 4 bases; unmatched junction nucleotides: 7. Germline V CDR1 and CDR2: LNHDA, SQIVND (reference sequence). The CDR3 is 14 amino acids. This CDR3 reads CASSSRQGSYGYTF. CDR3 bases: TGTGCCAGTAGTTCTCGACAGGGATCCTATGGCTACACCTTC.

The CDR3 sequence: CASIRGGQGSGYTF. DNA for the CDR3: TGTGCCAGCATCCGGGGGGGGCAGGGCAGTGGCTACACCTTC. The chain combines TRBV28 with TRBJ1-2; a weak D match, TRBD1 (6 bases). The CDR3 runs 14 residues. Germline V CDR1 and CDR2: MDHEN, SYDVKM. Trimming shortened V by 7 bases and J by 7 bases, and 19 bases separated the two germline ends.

This chain joins TRBV5-1 and TRBJ2-7; 7 bases align to TRBD2. The J call may not be correct, given that the DNA end is closer to TRBJ2-5. This CDR3 has 14 residues. The germline gives CDR1 SGHRS, CDR2 YFSETQ. The CDR3 loop is CASSRRGGQETQYF. CDR3 DNA: TGCGCCAGCAGCCGACGGGGAGGGCAAGAGACCCAGTACTTC.

The chain combines TRBV7-2 with TRBJ2-5, with D unresolved. The CDR3 extends over 14 amino acids. V was cut by 0 bases and J by 2 bases, with 7 bases left in between. The germline CDR1 and CDR2 sequences are SGHTA and FQGNSA. The CDR3 is CASSLARQQETQYF. The CDR3 coding sequence is TGTGCCAGCAGCTTAGCGCGTCAGCAAGAGACCCAGTACTTC. The variable domain in full, completed from reference TRBV7-2 and TRBJ2-5, reads GAGVSQSPSNKVTEKGKDVELRCDPISGHTALYWYRQSLGQGLEFLIYFQGNSAPDKSGLPSDRFSAERTGGSVSTLTIQRTQQEDSAVYLCASSLARQQETQYFGPGTRLLVL.